These T cell receptor beta chains were read from a single sample in a study of T cells in Graves' hyperthyroidism and ophthalmopathy. TCRdb reprocessed the multiplex PCR reads with MiXCR, giving one entry per CDR3 protein. Here the sample spans hundreds of thousands of distinct CDR3 sequences, about 20% being singletons. Sequencing was done on a sample of blood. The receptors originated from a man under 40 with Graves' ophthalmopathy. The CDR3 runs from the conserved cysteine through the conserved F or W. D genes are given only for firm matches. A clone size is listed for some rows: how often the clone was seen (once, few, many), or a class if it is expanded.

clone size	CDR3 length	V gene	J gene	D gene	CDR3 protein	CDR3 DNA
few	15	TRBV28	TRBJ1-1	-	CASRPPPLVDTEAFF	TGTGCCAGCAGACCTCCCCCTCTGGTTGACACTGAAGCTTTCTTT
-	13	TRBV10-3	TRBJ1-1	-	CALSRGDGTEAFF	TGTGCCCTGTCCCGGGGAGATGGCACTGAAGCTTTCTTT
few	16	TRBV7-2	TRBJ2-2	TRBD1	CASSLSGTGGIGELFF	TGTGCCAGCAGCTTATCTGGGACAGGGGGTATCGGGGAGCTGTTTTTT
many	13	TRBV6-1	TRBJ1-5	-	CASGRNWNQPQHF	TGTGCCAGCGGACGGAATTGGAATCAGCCCCAGCATTTT
many	15	TRBV6-5	TRBJ2-1	-	CASSYGGSSYNEQFF	TGTGCCAGCAGTTATGGAGGTAGCTCCTACAATGAGCAGTTCTTC
few	16	TRBV6-1	TRBJ1-1	-	CASLSLGMKGNTEAFF	TGTGCCAGCCTTTCACTTGGTATGAAGGGGAACACTGAAGCTTTCTTT
many	16	TRBV28	TRBJ2-1	TRBD2	CASKTSGSSSYNEQFF	TGTGCCAGCAAGACTAGCGGGTCCAGCTCCTACAATGAGCAGTTCTTC
few	20	TRBV30	TRBJ2-1	TRBD1	CAWSAFGQGAAGGPRNEQFF	TGTGCCTGGAGTGCCTTCGGACAGGGGGCTGCGGGAGGGCCTCGGAATGAGCAGTTCTTC
many	16	TRBV20-1	TRBJ2-3	TRBD2	CSARASSGSSTDTQYF	TGCAGTGCTAGAGCGTCTAGCGGGAGCAGCACAGATACGCAGTATTTT
many	15	TRBV7-2	TRBJ2-1	TRBD2	CASTPGTTTYNEQFF	TGTGCCAGCACCCCCGGGACTACCACCTACAATGAGCAGTTCTTC
-	15	TRBV6-1	TRBJ2-5	-	CASGPGPREFGGQYF	TGTGCCAGCGGGCCGGGACCCCGGGAGTTCGGCGGTCAGTACTTC
few	15	TRBV30	TRBJ1-5	TRBD1	CAWSPGQGYTQPQHF	TGTGCCTGGAGCCCGGGACAGGGGTACACTCAGCCCCAGCATTTT
few	13	TRBV20-1	TRBJ2-4	TRBD1	CSARDRGVNIQYF	TGCAGTGCTAGGGACAGGGGGGTGAACATTCAGTACTTC
-	15	TRBV7-9	TRBJ2-2	-	CASSRTRGDTGELFF	TGTGCCAGCAGCCGGACGCGGGGAGACACCGGGGAGCTGTTTTTT
many	17	TRBV3-1	TRBJ1-2	-	CASSQDLVAGLNYGYTF	TGTGCCAGCAGCCAAGATCTTGTGGCAGGGCTGAACTATGGCTACACCTTC
many	17	TRBV20-1	TRBJ2-3	-	CSARGLARAKQSDTQYF	TGCAGTGCTAGAGGCTTAGCGAGGGCGAAACAAAGTGATACGCAGTATTTT
few	13	TRBV20-1	TRBJ1-1	TRBD1	CSAQGAINTEAFF	TGCAGTGCCCAGGGGGCGATTAACACTGAAGCTTTCTTT
-	12	TRBV18	TRBJ2-7	-	CASSRGRYEQYF	TGTGCCAGCTCACGAGGGAGGTACGAGCAGTACTTC
few	15	TRBV5-1	TRBJ2-5	-	CASSKSETNQETQYF	TGCGCCAGCAGCAAGTCCGAGACAAACCAAGAGACCCAGTACTTC
-	18	TRBV7-8	TRBJ2-7	TRBD2	CASSLALNLLAGSVEQYF	TGTGCCAGCAGCTTAGCCCTAAACCTTCTAGCGGGGTCGGTCGAGCAGTACTTC
-	15	TRBV6-5	TRBJ1-5	-	CASSYSMGAQQPQHF	TGTGCCAGCAGTTACTCGATGGGGGCCCAGCAGCCCCAGCATTTT
-	14	TRBV5-4	TRBJ2-7	-	CASSFSIGAGEQYF	TGTGCCAGCAGCTTTAGTATTGGCGCCGGCGAGCAGTACTTC
many	12	TRBV11-2	TRBJ1-1	-	CASSLSRVEAFF	TGTGCCAGCAGCTTAAGTAGGGTTGAAGCTTTCTTT
-	15	TRBV4-1	TRBJ1-5	-	CASSHDDGNNQPQHF	TGCGCCAGCAGCCATGACGACGGAAACAATCAGCCCCAGCATTTT
many	14	TRBV12-3/TRBV12-4	TRBJ2-5	TRBD1	CASSWDSNQETQYF	TGTGCCAGCAGTTGGGACAGTAACCAAGAGACCCAGTACTTC
few	16	TRBV5-1	TRBJ2-3	TRBD1	CASSYPGQGLTDTQYF	TGCGCCAGCAGCTACCCGGGACAGGGACTCACAGATACGCAGTATTTT
many	14	TRBV28	TRBJ2-5	TRBD1	CASSLRGRKETQYF	TGTGCCAGCAGTTTAAGGGGGCGGAAAGAGACCCAGTACTTC
-	16	TRBV7-9	TRBJ2-6	TRBD2	CADGRGDSSGANVLTF	TGTGCTGACGGGAGGGGAGATAGCTCTGGGGCCAACGTCCTGACTTTC
-	16	TRBV28	TRBJ2-3	TRBD1	CASSFGQDWHTDTQYF	TGTGCCAGCAGTTTTGGACAGGACTGGCACACAGATACGCAGTATTTT
few	12	TRBV7-9	TRBJ1-1	-	CASSSLGGGAFF	TGTGCCAGCAGTTCATTAGGAGGGGGAGCTTTCTTT
-	14	TRBV7-9	TRBJ1-4	-	CASGMETTNEKLFF	TGTGCCAGCGGCATGGAAACAACTAATGAAAAACTGTTTTTT
few	16	TRBV7-9	TRBJ2-6	TRBD1	CASSFDQGAGANVLTF	TGTGCCAGCAGCTTCGACCAGGGGGCCGGGGCCAACGTCCTGACTTTC
-	15	TRBV6-1	TRBJ2-1	TRBD2	CASRGGLAGVNEQFF	TGTGCCAGCAGGGGGGGACTAGCGGGAGTCAATGAGCAGTTCTTC
many	15	TRBV5-1	TRBJ2-2	-	CASSWQGYGTGELFF	TGCGCCAGCAGCTGGCAAGGTTACGGCACCGGGGAGCTGTTTTTT
-	16	TRBV12-3/TRBV12-4	TRBJ2-2	-	CASSRLALGNTGELFF	TGTGCCAGCAGCCGCCTCGCTTTGGGGAACACCGGGGAGCTGTTTTTT
-	13	TRBV5-1	TRBJ1-1	-	CASSPDADTEAFF	TGTGCCAGCAGCCCAGACGCCGACACTGAAGCTTTCTTT
many	17	TRBV7-9	TRBJ2-7	-	CASSLLPRPAGAYEQYF	TGTGCCAGCAGCTTATTACCCCGTCCGGCAGGGGCCTACGAGCAGTACTTC
many	14	TRBV3-1	TRBJ2-1	-	CASSHNSADIRQFF	TGTGCCAGCAGCCACAATAGCGCGGATATTCGGCAGTTCTTC
few	12	TRBV2	TRBJ2-3	TRBD1	CASSYGTGAQYF	TGTGCCAGCAGTTACGGGACAGGGGCGCAGTATTTT
many	13	TRBV20-1	TRBJ2-7	-	CSARRDRLYEQYF	TGCAGTGCTAGGAGGGACCGACTCTACGAGCAGTACTTC
many	14	TRBV6-2/TRBV6-3	TRBJ1-2	-	CASRATGTLYGYTF	TGTGCCAGCAGGGCCACCGGGACTTTGTATGGCTACACCTTC
-	19	TRBV5-1	TRBJ2-3	TRBD2	CASSWGWREGSFDTDTQYF	TGCGCCAGCAGCTGGGGCTGGCGGGAGGGGAGTTTCGACACAGATACGCAGTATTTT
few	15	TRBV5-1	TRBJ1-1	-	CASSFALQGYTEAFF	TGCGCCAGCAGCTTTGCACTCCAGGGTTACACTGAAGCTTTCTTT
many	14	TRBV20-1	TRBJ2-7	-	CSARDWGSNYEQYF	TGCAGTGCTAGAGATTGGGGCTCGAACTACGAGCAGTACTTC
-	18	TRBV11-2	TRBJ2-5	TRBD1	CASSLGFRGTGGQETQYF	TGTGCCAGCAGCTTAGGGTTTCGCGGGACAGGGGGACAAGAGACCCAGTACTTC
many	11	TRBV6-1	TRBJ1-2	-	CASLGAQGYTF	TGTGCCAGTCTAGGGGCGCAAGGCTACACCTTC